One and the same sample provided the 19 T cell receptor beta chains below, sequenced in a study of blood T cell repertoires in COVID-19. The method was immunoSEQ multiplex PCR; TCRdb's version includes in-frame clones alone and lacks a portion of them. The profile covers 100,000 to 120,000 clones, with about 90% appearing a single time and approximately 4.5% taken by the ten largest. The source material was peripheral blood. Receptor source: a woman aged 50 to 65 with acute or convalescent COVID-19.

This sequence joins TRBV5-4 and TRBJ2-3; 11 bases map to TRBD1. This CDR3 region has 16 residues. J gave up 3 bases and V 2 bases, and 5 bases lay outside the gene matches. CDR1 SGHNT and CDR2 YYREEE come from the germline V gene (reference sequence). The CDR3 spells CASSLRTGGSTDTQYF. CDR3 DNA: TGTGCCAGCAGCTTACGGACAGGGGGCAGTACAGATACGCAGTATTTT.

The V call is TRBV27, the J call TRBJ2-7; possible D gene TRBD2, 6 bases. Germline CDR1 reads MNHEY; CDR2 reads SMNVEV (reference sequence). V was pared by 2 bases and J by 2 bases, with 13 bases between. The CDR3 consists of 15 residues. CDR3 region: CASSLQRLATYEQYF. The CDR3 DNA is TGTGCCAGCAGTTTACAACGTCTAGCGACCTACGAGCAGTACTTC.

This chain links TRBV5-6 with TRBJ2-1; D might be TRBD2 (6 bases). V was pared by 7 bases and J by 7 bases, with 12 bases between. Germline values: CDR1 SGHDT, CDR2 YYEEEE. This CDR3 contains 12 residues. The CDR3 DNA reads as TGTGCCAGCGGCGGGCTAGCGAATGAGCAGTTCTTC. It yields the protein CASGGLANEQFF.

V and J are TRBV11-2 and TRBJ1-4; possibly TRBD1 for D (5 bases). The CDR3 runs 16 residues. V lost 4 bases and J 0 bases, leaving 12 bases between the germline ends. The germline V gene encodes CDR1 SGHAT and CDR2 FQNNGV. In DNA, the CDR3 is TGTGCCAGCAGCTCCGACAGACCTGCAACTAATGAAAAACTGTTTTTT. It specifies CASSSDRPATNEKLFF.

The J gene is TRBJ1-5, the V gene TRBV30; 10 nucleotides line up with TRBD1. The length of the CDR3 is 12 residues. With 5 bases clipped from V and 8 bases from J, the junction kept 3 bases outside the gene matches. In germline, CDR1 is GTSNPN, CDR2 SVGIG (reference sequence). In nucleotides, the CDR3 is TGTGCCTGGGGACAGGGGGGAAAGCCCCAGCATTTT. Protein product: CAWGQGGKPQHF.

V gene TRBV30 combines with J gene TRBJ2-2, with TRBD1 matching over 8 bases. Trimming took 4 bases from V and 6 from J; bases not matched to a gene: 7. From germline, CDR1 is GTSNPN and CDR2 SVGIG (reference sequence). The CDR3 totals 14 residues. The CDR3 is CAWIPDRDAGELFF. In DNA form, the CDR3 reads TGTGCCTGGATACCGGACAGGGACGCCGGGGAGCTGTTTTTT.

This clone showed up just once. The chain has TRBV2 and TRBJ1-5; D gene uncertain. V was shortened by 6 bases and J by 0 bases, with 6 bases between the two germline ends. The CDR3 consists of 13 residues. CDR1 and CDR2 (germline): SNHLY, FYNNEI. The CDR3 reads CASREDSNQPQHF. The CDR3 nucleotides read TGTGCCAGCAGAGAGGATAGCAATCAGCCCCAGCATTTT.

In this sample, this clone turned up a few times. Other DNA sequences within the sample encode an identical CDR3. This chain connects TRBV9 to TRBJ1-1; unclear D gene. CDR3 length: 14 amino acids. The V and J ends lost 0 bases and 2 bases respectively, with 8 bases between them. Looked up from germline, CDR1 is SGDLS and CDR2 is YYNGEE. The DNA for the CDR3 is TGTGCCAGCAGCGTAGCTGGCCGTAACACTGAAGCTTTCTTT. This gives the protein CASSVAGRNTEAFF. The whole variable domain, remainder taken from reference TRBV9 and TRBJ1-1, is DSGVTQTPKHLITATGQRVTLRCSPRSGDLSVYWYQQSLDQGLQFLIQYYNGEERAKGNILERFSAQQFPDLHSELNLSSLELGDSALYFCASSVAGRNTEAFFGQGTRLTVV.

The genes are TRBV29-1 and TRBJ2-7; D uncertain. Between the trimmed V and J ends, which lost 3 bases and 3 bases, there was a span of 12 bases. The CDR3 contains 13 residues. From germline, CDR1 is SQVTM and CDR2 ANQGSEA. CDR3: CSVEVSSNYEQYF. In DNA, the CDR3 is TGCAGCGTTGAGGTCAGTAGCAACTACGAGCAGTACTTC.

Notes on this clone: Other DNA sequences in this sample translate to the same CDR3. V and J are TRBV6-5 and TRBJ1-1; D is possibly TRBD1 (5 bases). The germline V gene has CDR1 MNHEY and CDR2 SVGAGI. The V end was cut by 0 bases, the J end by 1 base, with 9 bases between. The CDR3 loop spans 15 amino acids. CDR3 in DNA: TGTGCCAGCAGTTACTCAGCTAGGGGGAACACTGAAGCTTTCTTT. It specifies CASSYSARGNTEAFF.

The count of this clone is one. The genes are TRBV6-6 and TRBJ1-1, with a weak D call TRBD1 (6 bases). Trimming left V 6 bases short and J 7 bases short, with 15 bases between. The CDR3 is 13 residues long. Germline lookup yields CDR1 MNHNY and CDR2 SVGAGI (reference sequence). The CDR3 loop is CASSLGTTGEAFF. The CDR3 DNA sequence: TGTGCCAGCAGCCTCGGGACAACCGGTGAAGCTTTCTTT.

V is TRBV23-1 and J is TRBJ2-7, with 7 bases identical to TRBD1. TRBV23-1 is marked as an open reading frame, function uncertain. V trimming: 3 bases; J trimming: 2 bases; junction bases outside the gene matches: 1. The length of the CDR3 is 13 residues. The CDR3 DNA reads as TGCGCCAGCAGTCACAGGGGGACCTACGAGCAGTACTTC. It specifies CASSHRGTYEQYF.

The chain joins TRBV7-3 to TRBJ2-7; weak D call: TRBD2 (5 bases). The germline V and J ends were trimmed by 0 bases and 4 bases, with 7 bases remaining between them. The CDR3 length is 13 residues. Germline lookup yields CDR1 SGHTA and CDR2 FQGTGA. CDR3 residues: CASSLTTGYEQYF. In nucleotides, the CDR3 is TGTGCCAGCAGCTTAACTACGGGGTACGAGCAGTACTTC.

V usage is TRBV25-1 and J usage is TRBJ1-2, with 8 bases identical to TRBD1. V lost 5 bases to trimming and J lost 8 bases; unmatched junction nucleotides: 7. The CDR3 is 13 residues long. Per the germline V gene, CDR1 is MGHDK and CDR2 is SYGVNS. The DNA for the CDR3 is TGTGCCAGCAGTCATCAGGGGGCGTTAGGCTACACCTTC. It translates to CASSHQGALGYTF.

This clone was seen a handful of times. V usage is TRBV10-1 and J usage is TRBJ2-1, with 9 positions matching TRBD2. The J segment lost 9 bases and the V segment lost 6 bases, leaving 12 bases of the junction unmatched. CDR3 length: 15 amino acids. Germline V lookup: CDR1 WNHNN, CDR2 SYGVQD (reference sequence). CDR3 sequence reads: CASSRHSGSGPEQFF. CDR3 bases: TGCGCCAGCAGCCGACATAGCGGGAGTGGGCCTGAGCAGTTCTTC.

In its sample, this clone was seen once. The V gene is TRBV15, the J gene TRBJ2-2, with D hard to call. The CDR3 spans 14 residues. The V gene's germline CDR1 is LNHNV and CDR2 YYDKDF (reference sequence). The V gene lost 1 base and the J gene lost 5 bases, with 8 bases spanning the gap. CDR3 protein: CATSRVVKTGELFF. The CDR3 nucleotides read TGTGCCACCAGCAGAGTAGTGAAGACCGGGGAGCTGTTTTTT.

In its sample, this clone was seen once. The CDR3 sequence is CAWTGQENTEAFF. CDR3 bases: TGTGCCTGGACGGGACAGGAGAACACTGAAGCTTTCTTT. The rearrangement links TRBV30 to TRBJ1-1, with 8 bases aligning to TRBD1. Germline values: CDR1 GTSNPN, CDR2 SVGIG (reference sequence). V shed 4 bases and J 1 base; nucleotides not matched to a gene: 2. The CDR3 is made up of 13 amino acids.

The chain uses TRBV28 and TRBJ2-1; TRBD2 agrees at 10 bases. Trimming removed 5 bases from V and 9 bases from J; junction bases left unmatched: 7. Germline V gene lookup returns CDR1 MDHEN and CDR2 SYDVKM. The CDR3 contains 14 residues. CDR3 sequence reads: CASSPYSGRSEQFF. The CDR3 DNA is TGTGCCAGCAGTCCCTATAGCGGGAGGAGTGAGCAGTTCTTC.

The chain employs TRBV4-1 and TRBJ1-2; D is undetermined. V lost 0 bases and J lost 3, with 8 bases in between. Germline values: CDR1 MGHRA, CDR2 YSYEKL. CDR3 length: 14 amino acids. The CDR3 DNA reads TGCGCCAGCAGCCAAGACGGCGGGGACTATGGCTACACCTTC. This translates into CASSQDGGDYGYTF.